Shown below are 13 T cell receptor beta chains from a single sample sequenced in a study of T cell responses to AZD1222 COVID-19 vaccine. Profiled with immunoSEQ multiplex PCR; TCRdb holds only in-frame clones, not every one. Of approximately 76,000 clones in the sample, 70% to 85% were seen once. Sample: peripheral blood, taken on day 0 of AZD1222 vaccination. All receptors come from an adult in good health.

CDR3 sequence: CSVLRVEQFF. The CDR3 bases are TGCAGTGTCCTTAGGGTTGAGCAGTTCTTC. V and J are TRBV20-1 and TRBJ2-1; D unresolved. The CDR3 extends over 10 amino acids. CDR1 DFQATT and CDR2 SNEGSKA come from the germline V gene (reference sequence). Trimming removed 7 bases at V and 9 bases at J, with 10 bases between.

The CDR3 DNA sequence: TGCGCCAGCAGCTTCGAACCCGTTCCCCTCGGTGGGGTGAACACTGAAGCTTTCTTT. It is translated as CASSFEPVPLGGVNTEAFF. This chain connects TRBV5-1 to TRBJ1-1; the D is unclear. CDR1 and CDR2 (germline): SGHRS, YFSETQ. CDR3 size: 19 residues. V shed 2 bases and J shed 0 bases, with 23 bases lying between them.

This sequence joins TRBV5-1 and TRBJ2-6; either TRBD1 or TRBD2 may supply D (5 bases each). This CDR3 comprises 17 residues. CDR1 is SGHRS and CDR2 is YFSETQ in the germline V gene. V was trimmed by 1 base and J by 2 bases, leaving 13 bases between them. The CDR3 DNA sequence: TGCGCCAGCAGCTTGACCTTTCAGGGAGCTGGGGCCAACGTCCTGACTTTC. This gives the protein CASSLTFQGAGANVLTF.

V is TRBV5-1 and J is TRBJ2-1; TRBD2 is a possible D gene (6 bases). With 3 bases removed from V and 0 bases from J, the gap between germline ends came to 13 bases. CDR1 SGHRS and CDR2 YFSETQ come from the germline V gene. This CDR3 comprises 16 residues. The CDR3 here is CASSSSSARSYNEQFF. DNA of the CDR3: TGCGCCAGCAGCTCTTCTAGCGCCCGCTCCTACAATGAGCAGTTCTTC.

This chain links TRBV6-5 with TRBJ2-3; a possible D gene is TRBD1 (6 bases). The V and J ends lost 2 bases and 0 bases respectively, with 6 bases between them. Germline V gene lookup returns CDR1 MNHEY and CDR2 SVGAGI. This CDR3 region has 14 residues. CDR3 protein: CASSYGQSTDTQYF. The CDR3 DNA sequence: TGTGCCAGCAGTTACGGACAGAGCACAGATACGCAGTATTTT.

The V and J genes are TRBV7-8 and TRBJ1-4; D unclear. This CDR3 is built from 15 residues. Germline-derived CDR1 and CDR2 are SGHVS and FQNEAQ. Trimming left V 5 bases short and J 0 bases short, with 10 bases between. The CDR3, as DNA: TGTGCCAGCAGCCCCGTTGGGGCAACTAATGAAAAACTGTTTTTT. This gives the protein CASSPVGATNEKLFF.

V is TRBV6-5 and J is TRBJ1-1; D is uncertain. Trimming removed 2 bases at V and 1 base at J, with 14 bases between. Germline lookup yields CDR1 MNHEY and CDR2 SVGAGI. This CDR3 contains 16 residues. In nucleotides, the CDR3 is TGTGCCAGCAGTTACGCGGAAAACCGACGGAACACTGAAGCTTTCTTT. As protein: CASSYAENRRNTEAFF.

V and J are TRBV9 and TRBJ1-1; weak D call: TRBD1 (5 bases). The germline V and J ends were trimmed by 4 bases and 7 bases, with 26 bases remaining between them. The CDR3 is 17 residues long. From germline, CDR1 is SGDLS and CDR2 YYNGEE. CDR3 residues: CASSPGGMVAVGIEAFF. The CDR3 nucleotides read TGTGCCAGCAGCCCCGGGGGTATGGTGGCAGTCGGGATTGAAGCTTTCTTT.

The chain uses TRBV6-5 and TRBJ2-2; TRBD1 might be the D (6 bases). The ends were cut back, 11 bases at V and 3 bases at J, with 13 bases in the middle. The V gene's germline CDR1 is MNHEY and CDR2 SVGAGI. The CDR3 loop spans 13 amino acids. CDR3 protein: CACIRGDTGELFF. The CDR3 nucleotides read TGTGCCTGTATCAGGGGCGACACCGGGGAGCTGTTTTTT.

The V gene is TRBV7-8, the J gene TRBJ1-4; 11 bases align to TRBD1. The germline V gene encodes CDR1 SGHVS and CDR2 FQNEAQ. J was trimmed by 0 bases and V by 1 base; bases with no gene match: 1. CDR3 length: 17 amino acids. The CDR3 DNA sequence: TGTGCCAGCAGCTTAGGGACAGGGGGCACAACTAATGAAAAACTGTTTTTT. Translated, it gives CASSLGTGGTTNEKLFF.

The V call is TRBV6-5, the J call TRBJ2-1; no clear D. The ends were cut back, 6 bases at V and 5 bases at J, with 8 bases in the middle. Germline V gene lookup returns CDR1 MNHEY and CDR2 SVGAGI. This CDR3 has 12 amino acids. The CDR3 coding sequence is TGTGCCAGCAGCCCGAGCAACAATGAGCAGTTCTTC. Translated: CASSPSNNEQFF.

The chain combines TRBV7-9 with TRBJ2-3, with TRBD2 identical over 11 bases. The V gene end was trimmed by 1 base and the J gene end by 5 bases; junction bases not matched to a gene: 5. Per the germline V gene, CDR1 is SEHNR and CDR2 is FQNEAQ (reference sequence). The CDR3 has 16 amino acids. The CDR3 region is CASSLVSGTSGDTQYF. CDR3 DNA: TGTGCCAGCAGCTTAGTATCCGGGACTAGCGGAGATACGCAGTATTTT.

This clone was found once. The J gene is TRBJ1-1, the V gene TRBV18; no definite D call. The germline V gene encodes CDR1 KGHSH and CDR2 LQKENI. The V gene lost 3 bases and the J gene lost 1 base, with 12 bases spanning the gap. The CDR3 is 15 amino acids. The CDR3 sequence is CASSPSVAKNTEAFF. CDR3 DNA: TGTGCCAGCTCACCTTCGGTGGCTAAGAACACTGAAGCTTTCTTT.